These 20 T cell receptor beta chains share one sample of origin, sequenced in a study of siplizumab effects on memory and regulatory T cells. Sequenced by immunoSEQ multiplex PCR; TCRdb stores in-frame clones only, minus some. The sample shows some 100,000 clones, about 91% of them seen only once. The source material was CD4+ T cells sorted from blood. The source is a human donor in good health.

This chain connects TRBV6-6 to TRBJ1-2; D call uncertain. Trimming removed 5 bases at V and 8 bases at J, with 12 bases between. The CDR3 has 12 amino acids. CDR1 and CDR2 from the germline V gene are MNHNY and SVGAGI (reference sequence). The CDR3 DNA reads as TGTGCCAGCAGTCGAAACCCCCCGGGCTACACCTTC. Its protein product is CASSRNPPGYTF.

CDR3 residues: CATKGQGASYEQYF. In nucleotides, the CDR3 is TGTGCCACCAAAGGACAGGGGGCTTCCTACGAGCAGTACTTC. The chain employs TRBV18 and TRBJ2-7, with TRBD1 matching over 11 bases. This CDR3 region has 14 residues. The junction had 6 bases not matched to a gene; V was cut back by 10 bases and J by 1 base. CDR1 and CDR2 from the germline V gene are KGHSH and LQKENI. Combining the CDR3 with reference TRBV18 and TRBJ2-7 gives the whole variable domain NAGVMQNPRHLVRRRGQEARLRCSPMKGHSHVYWYRQLPEEGLKFMVYLQKENIIDESGMPKERFSAEFPKEGPSILRIQQVVRGDSAAYFCATKGQGASYEQYFGPGTRLTVT.

CDR3 residues: CASTGRDAKKNSPLHF. The CDR3 coding sequence is TGTGCCAGCACGGGCCGGGACGCGAAAAAAAATTCACCCCTCCACTTT. V and J are TRBV2 and TRBJ1-6, with TRBD1 as a possible D gene (5 bases). The CDR3 spans 16 residues. V was clipped by 7 bases and J by 7 bases, with 20 bases between them. Per germline, CDR1 SNHLY and CDR2 FYNNEI.

V gene TRBV5-1 combines with J gene TRBJ1-4; D not resolved. Germline lookup yields CDR1 SGHRS and CDR2 YFSETQ. This CDR3 has 14 amino acids. V shed 0 bases and J shed 8 bases, with 11 bases lying between them. The chain's CDR3 is CASSLAGNREKLFF. The CDR3 DNA is TGCGCCAGCAGCTTGGCGGGGAACCGGGAAAAACTGTTTTTT.

The rearrangement links TRBV6-5 to TRBJ2-7; 13 positions match TRBD2. The germline gives CDR1 MNHEY, CDR2 SVGAGI. Trimming took 4 bases from V and 2 from J; bases not matched to a gene: 5. The CDR3 contains 16 residues. Here the CDR3 reads CASSSGLAGAPYEQYF. CDR3 DNA: TGTGCCAGCAGTTCAGGACTAGCGGGGGCCCCCTACGAGCAGTACTTC.

The chain has TRBV18 and TRBJ1-1; 8 positions match TRBD1. The V and J ends lost 2 bases and 8 bases, in that order; junction bases with no gene match: 4. Germline V gene sequence: CDR1 KGHSH, CDR2 LQKENI. The CDR3 has 13 residues. The CDR3 DNA sequence: TGTGCCAGCTCACCAATAAGGGACAGGGAAGCTTTCTTT. Its protein product is CASSPIRDREAFF.

This chain connects TRBV5-1 to TRBJ2-4, with a tentative D call TRBD2 (5 bases). V was cut by 3 bases and J by 6 bases, with 10 bases left in between. The CDR3 spans 13 residues. The V gene's germline CDR1 is SGHRS and CDR2 YFSETQ. The CDR3 region is CASSSSGVNIQYF. For the CDR3, the DNA is TGCGCCAGCAGCTCCTCCGGGGTAAACATTCAGTACTTC.

The chain is built from TRBV28 and TRBJ2-2; 7 bases match TRBD1. The germline V gene has CDR1 MDHEN and CDR2 SYDVKM. The junction had 5 bases not matched to a gene; V was cut back by 4 bases and J by 3 bases. The length of the CDR3 is 15 residues. The DNA for the CDR3 is TGTGCCAGCAGTTACCTCGACAGGGACACCGGGGAGCTGTTTTTT. Translated, it gives CASSYLDRDTGELFF.

The rearrangement joins TRBV7-6 to TRBJ2-3; D may be TRBD2 (5 bases). The CDR3 extends over 17 amino acids. Germline loops: CDR1 SGHVS, CDR2 FNYEAQ. V was cut by 1 base and J by 4 bases, with 18 bases left in between. For the CDR3, the DNA is TGTGCCAGCAGCTTAGGACTACTACTAAGTCAGGCAGATACGCAGTATTTT. Amino acid sequence: CASSLGLLLSQADTQYF.

This chain uses TRBV7-6 with TRBJ2-7, with D possibly TRBD2 on 5 matching bases. With 1 base removed from V and 3 bases from J, the gap between germline ends came to 13 bases. This CDR3 spans 15 amino acids. Germline V gene data show CDR1 as SGHVS and CDR2 as FNYEAQ. The CDR3 sequence: CASSLEGASVYEQYF. The CDR3 nucleotides read TGTGCCAGCAGCTTAGAGGGAGCTTCAGTCTACGAGCAGTACTTC.

The rearrangement joins TRBV19 to TRBJ1-6; TRBD1 might be the D (6 bases). V was trimmed by 3 bases and J by 9 bases, leaving 27 bases between them. The CDR3 is made up of 19 amino acids. Per the germline V gene, CDR1 is LNHDA and CDR2 is SQIVND (reference sequence). CDR3 nucleotide sequence: TGTGCCAGTAGTATCTCGACAGGTGGCCAAATGAAGATTAGTTCACCCCTCCACTTT. It translates to CASSISTGGQMKISSPLHF.

The V gene is TRBV12-2, the J gene TRBJ2-5; the table's D call of TRBD2 was not tested on the DNA. TRBV12-2 is recorded as a pseudogene. This CDR3 has 17 amino acids. CDR3 coding DNA: TGTGCAAGTCGCTTCCTCGAGGTAGCGTGGCCCCAAGAGACCCAGTACTTC. It specifies CASRFLEVAWPQETQYF.

This sequence joins TRBV28 and TRBJ1-2, with D possibly matching TRBD1 (5 bases). The germline V gene has CDR1 MDHEN and CDR2 SYDVKM. V lost 2 bases and J 9 bases, leaving 16 bases between the germline ends. The CDR3 length is 14 residues. The CDR3 loop is CASSLVQGKESYTF. CDR3 nucleotides: TGTGCCAGCAGTTTAGTGCAGGGCAAGGAAAGCTACACCTTC.

A few counts support this clone. The J gene is TRBJ1-2, the V gene TRBV28; possibly TRBD1 for D (6 bases). This CDR3 is 12 amino acids long. V shed 11 bases and J shed 3 bases, with 13 bases lying between them. Germline CDR1 and CDR2: MDHEN and SYDVKM. The CDR3 loop reads CAVGGADYGYTF. CDR3 nucleotides: TGTGCCGTGGGGGGCGCGGACTATGGCTACACCTTC.

V usage is TRBV29-1 and J usage is TRBJ1-4; no clear D. The germline V gene has CDR1 SQVTM and CDR2 ANQGSEA. This CDR3 region has 13 residues. Trimming took off 3 bases at V and 7 bases at J, with 12 bases between the two ends. Here the CDR3 reads CSVDQSGSEKLFF. In nucleotides, the CDR3 is TGCAGCGTTGATCAATCCGGGTCTGAAAAACTGTTTTTT.

The V call is TRBV9, the J call TRBJ2-5; TRBD1 or TRBD2 may be the D gene (8 bases each). V dropped 0 bases and J dropped 5 bases, with 20 bases sitting between them. The V gene's germline CDR1 is SGDLS and CDR2 YYNGEE. The CDR3 is made up of 17 amino acids. The CDR3 here is CASSVDPGGTGWETQYF. The CDR3 bases are TGTGCCAGCAGCGTAGATCCGGGAGGGACAGGTTGGGAGACCCAGTACTTC. Full variable domain (outside the CDR3, taken from reference TRBV9 and TRBJ2-5): DSGVTQTPKHLITATGQRVTLRCSPRSGDLSVYWYQQSLDQGLQFLIQYYNGEERAKGNILERFSAQQFPDLHSELNLSSLELGDSALYFCASSVDPGGTGWETQYFGPGTRLLVL.

The V call is TRBV5-1, the J call TRBJ2-1; TRBD1 agrees at 10 bases. The V gene's germline CDR1 is SGHRS and CDR2 YFSETQ. This CDR3 contains 16 residues. With V trimmed by 2 bases and J by 9 bases, 11 bases remained unmatched. The CDR3 here is CASSLTGTGVGVEQFF. As DNA, the CDR3 is TGCGCCAGCAGCTTAACCGGGACAGGGGTGGGTGTTGAGCAGTTCTTC.

This clone appeared a few times. The chain combines TRBV10-1 with TRBJ1-5; TRBD1 matches at 10 bases. J was trimmed by 2 bases and V by 2 bases; bases with no gene match: 15. This CDR3 contains 20 residues. Germline V gene sequence: CDR1 WNHNN, CDR2 SYGVQD (reference sequence). The CDR3, as DNA: TGCGCCAGCAGTGAGCTAGGACGCGGACAGGGGGGTGGTGGCAATCAGCCCCAGCATTTT. Its protein product is CASSELGRGQGGGGNQPQHF.

This sequence joins TRBV6-5 and TRBJ1-2, with no clear D. V was pared by 2 bases and J by 4 bases, with 5 bases between. CDR3 length: 12 residues. Germline V gives CDR1 MNHEY, CDR2 SVGAGI. CDR3 loop: CASSYESYGYTF. CDR3 coding DNA: TGTGCCAGCAGTTACGAATCCTATGGCTACACCTTC.

This sequence joins TRBV9 and TRBJ2-7; 9 nucleotides agree with TRBD1. Per germline, CDR1 SGDLS and CDR2 YYNGEE. The length of the CDR3 is 15 residues. With V trimmed by 4 bases and J by 1 base, 6 bases remained unmatched. CDR3 sequence: CASSTRTGESYEQYF. CDR3 nucleotides: TGTGCCAGCAGCACCCGGACAGGGGAGTCCTACGAGCAGTACTTC.